This T cell receptor beta chain was recovered during a study of cytomegalovirus exposure and HLA in healthy donors. V lost 3 bases and J 5 bases, leaving 11 bases between the germline ends. Germline loops: CDR1 MNHEY, CDR2 SMNVEV (reference sequence). The CDR3 spans 13 residues. The PCR employed 60 Vbeta primers together with 13 Jbeta primers. The table came from immunoSEQ multiplex PCR; TCRdb's copy has only in-frame clones and leaves some out. Of roughly 150,000 clones listed, 65% to 80% are singletons. The chain joins TRBV27 to TRBJ2-7; no clear D. The clonotype originates from a male donor in good health and CMV-seronegative. Sequencing was performed on PBMCs. The DNA for the CDR3 is TGTGCCAGCAGTTTCCGGTATCAGGACGAGCAGTACTTC. It yields the protein CASSFRYQDEQYF.